Listed below are T cell receptor beta chains from one sample, sequenced in a study of blood T cell repertoires in COVID-19. Data came from immunoSEQ multiplex PCR; TCRdb stores just in-frame clones and leaves some out. The data hold over 350,000 clones, with approximately 93% observed a single time. Sequencing used PBMCs or T cells enriched from blood (not recorded which). Receptors were obtained from a woman in her thirties or forties who had been exposed to COVID-19. Both conserved end residues are trimmed from each CDR3.

v_call cdr3_aa
TRBV24-1 ATSFGGESYNEQF
TRBV2 ASSAGQGSGNTIY
TRBV2 AIGTGDTEAF
TRBV9 ASGTGETQY
TRBV6-1 ASSEEAGQGVGQPQH
TRBV5-1 ASSSGGQGLNTEAF
TRBV7-9 ASSFGDSRDTQY
TRBV9 ASSGQGALTGELF
TRBV7-9 ARSRNYSNQAGSEQY
TRBV2 ASSEHAGMGNQPQH
TRBV5-1 AHGAGGSNNSPLH
TRBV27 ASSLGTGNYGYT
TRBV6-1 ASSETGGTRPQH
TRBV6-5 ASSRQANTEAF
TRBV7-9 ASSANRDRDGYT
TRBV19 ASSVAGTALYEQY
TRBV9 ASSVGAGGNTDTQY
TRBV19 ASSDQGAGGYT
TRBV9 ASSAFTGSPGELF
TRBV2 ASRRTANTGELF
TRBV29-1 SVERWEEAF
TRBV3-1/TRBV3-2 ARKERGRLLLETQY
TRBV12-3/TRBV12-4 ASSLTGAGGYT
TRBV5-1 ASSLDGDRNSPLH
TRBV24-1 ATRGSGDDEQF
TRBV3-1/TRBV3-2 ASSPRLAGGPANEQF
TRBV28 ASSFDGPSPLH